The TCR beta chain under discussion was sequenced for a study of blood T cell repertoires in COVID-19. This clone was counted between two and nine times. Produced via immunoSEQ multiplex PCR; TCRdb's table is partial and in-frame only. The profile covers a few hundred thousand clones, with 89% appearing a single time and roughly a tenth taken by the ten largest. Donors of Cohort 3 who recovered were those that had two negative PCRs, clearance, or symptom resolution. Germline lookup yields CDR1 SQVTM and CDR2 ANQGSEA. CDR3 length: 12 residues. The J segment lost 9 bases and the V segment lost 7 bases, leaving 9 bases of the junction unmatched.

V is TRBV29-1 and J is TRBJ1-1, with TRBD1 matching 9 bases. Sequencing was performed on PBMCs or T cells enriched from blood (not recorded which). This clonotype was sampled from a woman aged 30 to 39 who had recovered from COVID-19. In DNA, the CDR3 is TGCAGCGCCCTACCCGGGACAGGGAAAGCTTTCTTT. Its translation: CSALPGTGKAFF. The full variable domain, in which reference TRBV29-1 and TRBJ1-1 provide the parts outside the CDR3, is SAVISQKPSRDICQRGTSLTIQCQVDSQVTMMFWYRQQPGQSLTLIATANQGSEATYESGFVIDKFPISRPNLTFSTLTVSNMSPEDSSIYLCSALPGTGKAFFGQGTRLTVV.